The 5 T cell receptor beta chains below all came from one sample that was sequenced in a study of human T cells and chemical hapten exposure. From the RACE reads, TCRdb called clonotypes with MiXCR, one entry per CDR3 protein. Of about 300,000 distinct CDR3 sequences listed, roughly 6% are singletons. Indicated time point: pre-sensitization, week 0. The treatment denotes: therapeutic diphenylcyclopropenone sensitization with weekly scalp DPC. The sequences come from whole blood, collected in connection with sensitization to the hapten diphenylcyclopropenone (DPC). The source of these receptors is a woman under 30 with alopecia areata. Some clones in this sample may be carry-over from other donors' samples.

This clonotype was recorded many times. The rearrangement uses TRBV10-3 and TRBJ2-7; TRBD1 matches at 7 bases. The CDR3 contains 14 residues. The V gene end was trimmed by 4 bases and the J gene end by 3 bases; junction bases not matched to a gene: 6. Germline-derived CDR1 and CDR2 are ENHRY and SYGVKD. CDR3 loop: CAISASTGNYEQYF. The CDR3 bases are TGTGCCATCAGTGCATCGACAGGGAACTACGAGCAGTACTTC.

This clonotype has only a few counts. The genes are TRBV4-3 and TRBJ2-6, with TRBD1 matching over 7 bases. CDR3 length equals 18 residues. Germline values: CDR1 LGHNA, CDR2 YSLEER. J lost 2 bases, V lost 4 bases, and 11 bases had no gene match. CDR3 residues: CASSRITGEFTGANVLTF. The CDR3 nucleotides are TGCGCCAGCAGCCGAATTACAGGGGAATTTACTGGGGCCAACGTCCTGACTTTC.

The table lists this clonotype with many counts. The chain carries TRBV4-3 and TRBJ2-1; 12 bases fit TRBD2. The CDR3 spans 14 residues. The J segment lost 13 bases and the V segment lost 0 bases, leaving 4 bases of the junction unmatched. From germline, CDR1 is LGHNA and CDR2 YSLEER. The CDR3 DNA follows: TGCGCCAGCAGCCAAGATATGACTAGCGGGGGACAGTTCTTC. Translating it yields CASSQDMTSGGQFF.

This sequence joins TRBV2 and TRBJ2-7; the match to TRBD2 covers 7 bases. Unmatched junction bases numbered 7, after V lost 6 bases and J lost 2 bases. CDR1 is SNHLY and CDR2 is FYNNEI in the germline V gene. The CDR3 runs to 14 residues. CDR3 in amino acids: CASSDGAGAYEQYF. As DNA, the CDR3 is TGTGCCAGCAGCGACGGCGCGGGGGCCTACGAGCAGTACTTC.

This clonotype was counted a few times. The rearrangement uses TRBV4-3 and TRBJ2-3; no reliable D call. The ends were cut back, 3 bases at V and 0 bases at J, with 7 bases in the middle. The CDR3 length is 14 residues. Germline lookup yields CDR1 LGHNA and CDR2 YSLEER. DNA for the CDR3: TGCGCCAGCAGCCAGCAGACTAGCACAGATACGCAGTATTTT. It specifies CASSQQTSTDTQYF.